The T cell receptor (beta chain) under discussion was sequenced for a study of radiotherapy plus CTLA-4 blockade in lung cancer. A single count supports this clone. Germline loops: CDR1 MDHEN, CDR2 SYDVKM. J gave up 8 bases and V 3 bases, and 10 bases lay outside the gene matches. CDR3 size: 15 residues. Sequencing used immunoSEQ multiplex PCR; TCRdb keeps in-frame clones, though not all of them. The sample includes 120,000 or so clones, about 83% of them seen just once. This specimen was peripheral blood, taken from a patient treated with radiotherapy plus ipilimumab. The TCR comes from a human donor with non-small cell lung cancer who had a partial response to radiotherapy plus ipilimumab. The V gene is TRBV28, the J gene TRBJ1-2; 9 bases match TRBD1. DNA for the CDR3: TGTGCCAGCAGTTTCCCGACAGGGGGGGTTTGGGGCTACACCTTC. Residues: CASSFPTGGVWGYTF.